This T cell receptor (beta chain) was profiled in a study of post-analysis software for immune sequencing data. Unique-molecular-identifier-tagged TCR beta cDNA libraries were used. TCRdb passed the PCR reads through MiXCR, listing each CDR3 protein once. Among around 180,000 distinct CDR3 sequences, approximately 30% were seen once, and the ten largest hold roughly 1.6%. On this clonotype itself: What it binds is unknown.

Study-wide results and limits: Relative to controls, patients had a handful of TRBV segments at higher frequency, with TRBV5-6, TRBV5-1 and TRBV20-1 among these.

The CDR3 is 13 amino acids. Between the trimmed V and J ends, which lost 5 bases and 4 bases, there was a span of 11 bases. Per the germline V gene, CDR1 is LNHDA and CDR2 is SQIVND (reference sequence). This sequence joins TRBV19 and TRBJ2-5, with a possible D match to TRBD2 (5 bases). This clonotype originated in a girl under 18 with multiple sclerosis. The specimen sequenced was blood. The CDR3, as DNA: TGTGCCAGTAGTCCACGGGAAGGAGAGACCCAGTACTTC. Translation: CASSPREGETQYF.